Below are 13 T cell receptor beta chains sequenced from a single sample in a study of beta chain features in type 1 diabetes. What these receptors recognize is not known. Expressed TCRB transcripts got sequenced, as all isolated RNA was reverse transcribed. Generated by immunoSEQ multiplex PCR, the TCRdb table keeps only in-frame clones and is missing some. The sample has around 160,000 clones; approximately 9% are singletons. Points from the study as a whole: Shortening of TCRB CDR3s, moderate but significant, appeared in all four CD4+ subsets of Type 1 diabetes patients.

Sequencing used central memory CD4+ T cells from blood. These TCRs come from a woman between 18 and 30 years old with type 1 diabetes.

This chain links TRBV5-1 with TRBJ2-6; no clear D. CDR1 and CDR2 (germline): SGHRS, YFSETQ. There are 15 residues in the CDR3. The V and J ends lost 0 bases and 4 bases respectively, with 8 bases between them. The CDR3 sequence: CASSLVSRGANVLTF. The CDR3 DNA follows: TGCGCCAGCAGCTTGGTGTCACGGGGGGCCAACGTCCTGACTTTC.

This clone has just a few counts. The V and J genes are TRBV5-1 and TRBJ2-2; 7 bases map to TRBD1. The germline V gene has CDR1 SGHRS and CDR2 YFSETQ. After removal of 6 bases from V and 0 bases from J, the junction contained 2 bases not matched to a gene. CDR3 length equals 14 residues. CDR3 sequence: CASTQGANTGELFF. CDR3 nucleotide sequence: TGCGCCAGCACTCAGGGGGCGAACACCGGGGAGCTGTTTTTT.

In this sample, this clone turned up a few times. CDR3 DNA sequence: TGTGCCAGCAGCCAGCGCGCGGCCGGGGCCAACGTCCTGACTTTC. It codes for CASSQRAAGANVLTF. J is TRBJ2-6 and V is TRBV9; D remains ambiguous. V was pared by 4 bases and J by 4 bases, with 12 bases between. The CDR3 has 15 residues. Germline V CDR1 and CDR2: SGDLS, YYNGEE.

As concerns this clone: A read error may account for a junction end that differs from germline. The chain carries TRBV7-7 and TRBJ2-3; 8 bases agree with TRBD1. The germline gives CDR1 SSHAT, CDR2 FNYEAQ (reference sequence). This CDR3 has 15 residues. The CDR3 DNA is TGTGCTAGCAGCCAGGCGGCAGGGGGCCAAGATACGCAGTATTTT. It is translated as CASSQAAGGQDTQYF.

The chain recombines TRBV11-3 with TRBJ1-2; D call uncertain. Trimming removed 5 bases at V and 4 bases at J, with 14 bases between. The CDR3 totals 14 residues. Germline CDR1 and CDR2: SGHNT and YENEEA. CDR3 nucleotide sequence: TGTGCCAGCAGCCCGGGGAGGGTGGCCTATGGCTACACCTTC. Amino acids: CASSPGRVAYGYTF.

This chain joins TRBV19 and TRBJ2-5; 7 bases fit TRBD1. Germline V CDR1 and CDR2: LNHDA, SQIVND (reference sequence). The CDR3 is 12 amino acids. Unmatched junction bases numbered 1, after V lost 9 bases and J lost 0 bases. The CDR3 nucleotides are TGTGCCAGCCAGGGGGACCAAGAGACCCAGTACTTC. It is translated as CASQGDQETQYF. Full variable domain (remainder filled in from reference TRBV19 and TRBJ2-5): DGGITQSPKYLFRKEGQNVTLSCEQNLNHDAMYWYRQDPGQGLRLIYYSQIVNDFQKGDIAEGYSVSREKKESFPLTVTSAQKNPTAFYLCASQGDQETQYFGPGTRLLVL.

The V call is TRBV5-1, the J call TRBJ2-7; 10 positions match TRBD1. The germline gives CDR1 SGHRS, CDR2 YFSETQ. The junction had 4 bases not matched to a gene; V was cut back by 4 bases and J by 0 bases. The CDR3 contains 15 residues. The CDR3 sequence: CASSPGQGSSYEQYF. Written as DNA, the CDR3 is TGCGCCAGCAGCCCGGGACAGGGGTCCTCCTACGAGCAGTACTTC.

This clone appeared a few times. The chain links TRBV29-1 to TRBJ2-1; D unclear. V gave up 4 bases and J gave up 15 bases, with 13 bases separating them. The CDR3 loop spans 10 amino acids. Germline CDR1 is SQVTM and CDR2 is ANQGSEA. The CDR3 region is CSVAARVVFF. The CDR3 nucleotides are TGCAGCGTTGCTGCTAGAGTCGTGTTCTTC.

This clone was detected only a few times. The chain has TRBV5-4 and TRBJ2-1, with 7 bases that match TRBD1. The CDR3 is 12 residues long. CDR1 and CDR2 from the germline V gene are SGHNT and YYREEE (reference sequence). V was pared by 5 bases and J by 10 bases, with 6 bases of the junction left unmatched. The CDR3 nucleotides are TGTGCCAGCAGGGGAACAGGGGACGAGCAGTTCTTC. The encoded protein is CASRGTGDEQFF.

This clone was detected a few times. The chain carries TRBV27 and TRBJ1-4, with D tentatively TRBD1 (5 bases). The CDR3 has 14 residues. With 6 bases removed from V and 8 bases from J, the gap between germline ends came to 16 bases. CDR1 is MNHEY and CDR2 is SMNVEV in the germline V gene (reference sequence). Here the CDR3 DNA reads TGTGCCAGCAGCATTAACAGGCAAGGGGAAAAACTGTTTTTT. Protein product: CASSINRQGEKLFF.

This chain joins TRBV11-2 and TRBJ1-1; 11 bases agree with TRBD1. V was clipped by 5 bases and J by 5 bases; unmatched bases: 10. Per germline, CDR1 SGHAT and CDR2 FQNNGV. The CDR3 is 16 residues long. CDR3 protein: CASSHQTGQGATEAFF. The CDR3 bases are TGTGCCAGCAGCCACCAGACCGGACAGGGGGCGACTGAAGCTTTCTTT.

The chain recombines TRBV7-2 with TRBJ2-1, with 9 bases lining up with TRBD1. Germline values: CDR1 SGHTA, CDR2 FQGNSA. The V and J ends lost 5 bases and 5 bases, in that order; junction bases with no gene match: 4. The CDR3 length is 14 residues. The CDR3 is CASSPGTGHNEQFF. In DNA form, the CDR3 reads TGTGCCAGCAGCCCCGGGACAGGGCACAATGAGCAGTTCTTC.

CDR3 loop: CAISESTRQGSVSSTDTQYF. As DNA, the CDR3 is TGTGCCATCAGTGAGTCGACTCGGCAGGGGAGCGTGTCTAGCACAGATACGCAGTATTTT. The chain links TRBV10-3 to TRBJ2-3, with D perhaps TRBD1 (6 bases). The V end was cut by 0 bases, the J end by 0 bases, with 22 bases between. The V gene's germline CDR1 is ENHRY and CDR2 SYGVKD. The CDR3 is 20 residues long.